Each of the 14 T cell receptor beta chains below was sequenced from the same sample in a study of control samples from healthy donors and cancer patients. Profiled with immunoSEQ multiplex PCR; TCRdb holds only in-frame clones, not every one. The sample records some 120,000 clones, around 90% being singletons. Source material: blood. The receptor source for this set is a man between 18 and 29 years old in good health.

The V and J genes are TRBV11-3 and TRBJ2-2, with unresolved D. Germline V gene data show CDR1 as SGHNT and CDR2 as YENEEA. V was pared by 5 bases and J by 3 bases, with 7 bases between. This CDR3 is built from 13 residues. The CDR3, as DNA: TGTGCCAGCAGCCTCTACTACACCGGGGAGCTGTTTTTT. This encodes CASSLYYTGELFF.

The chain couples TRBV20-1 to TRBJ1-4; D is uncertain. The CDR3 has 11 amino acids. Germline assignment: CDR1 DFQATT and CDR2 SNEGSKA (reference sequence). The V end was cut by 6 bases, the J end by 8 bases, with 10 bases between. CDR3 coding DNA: TGCAGTGCGAGGTCGGGGGAAAAACTGTTTTTT. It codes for CSARSGEKLFF.

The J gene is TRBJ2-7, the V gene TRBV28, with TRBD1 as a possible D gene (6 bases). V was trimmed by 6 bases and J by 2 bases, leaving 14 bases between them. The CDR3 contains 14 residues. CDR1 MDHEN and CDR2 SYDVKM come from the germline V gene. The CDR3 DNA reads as TGTGCCAGCAGCTCTGTGGGGACAACCTACGAGCAGTACTTC. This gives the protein CASSSVGTTYEQYF.

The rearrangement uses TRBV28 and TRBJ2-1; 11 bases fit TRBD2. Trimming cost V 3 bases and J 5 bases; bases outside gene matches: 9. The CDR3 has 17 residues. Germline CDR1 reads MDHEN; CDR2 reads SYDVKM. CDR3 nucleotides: TGTGCCAGCAGTTTTATACTAGCGGGAGCAATTAACAATGAGCAGTTCTTC. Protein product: CASSFILAGAINNEQFF.

The CDR3 is CASSGQYVNSPLHF. The CDR3 nucleotides read TGTGCCAGTTCTGGGCAGTACGTTAATTCACCCCTCCACTTT. The rearrangement uses TRBV6-5 and TRBJ1-6; D not resolved. The CDR3 covers 14 residues. Between the trimmed V and J ends, which lost 9 bases and 6 bases, there was a span of 15 bases. Germline V gene data show CDR1 as MNHEY and CDR2 as SVGAGI.

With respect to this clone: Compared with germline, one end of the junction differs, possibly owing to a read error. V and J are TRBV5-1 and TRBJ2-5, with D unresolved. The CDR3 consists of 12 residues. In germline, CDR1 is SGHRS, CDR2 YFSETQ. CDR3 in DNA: TGCACCAGTCACACCCTGCGGGAGACCCAGTACTTC. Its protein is CTSHTLRETQYF.

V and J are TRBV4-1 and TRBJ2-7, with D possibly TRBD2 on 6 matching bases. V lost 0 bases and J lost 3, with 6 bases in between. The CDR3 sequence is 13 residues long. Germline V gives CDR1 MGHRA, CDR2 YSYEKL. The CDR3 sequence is CASSQEGGYEQYF. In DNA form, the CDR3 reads TGCGCCAGCAGCCAAGAGGGGGGCTACGAGCAGTACTTC.

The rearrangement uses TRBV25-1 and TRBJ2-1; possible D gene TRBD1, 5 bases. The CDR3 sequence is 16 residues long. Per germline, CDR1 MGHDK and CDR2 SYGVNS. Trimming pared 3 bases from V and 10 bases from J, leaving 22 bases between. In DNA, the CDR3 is TGTGCCAGCAGTGATCTCCAGCGTGAGGTAGGGGAAGAGCAGTTCTTC. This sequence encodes CASSDLQREVGEEQFF.

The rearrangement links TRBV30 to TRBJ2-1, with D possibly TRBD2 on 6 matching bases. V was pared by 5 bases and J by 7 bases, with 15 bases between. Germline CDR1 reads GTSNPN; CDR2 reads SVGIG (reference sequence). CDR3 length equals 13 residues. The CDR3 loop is CAWAGLRLNEQFF. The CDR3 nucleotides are TGTGCCTGGGCGGGGCTACGTCTAAATGAGCAGTTCTTC.

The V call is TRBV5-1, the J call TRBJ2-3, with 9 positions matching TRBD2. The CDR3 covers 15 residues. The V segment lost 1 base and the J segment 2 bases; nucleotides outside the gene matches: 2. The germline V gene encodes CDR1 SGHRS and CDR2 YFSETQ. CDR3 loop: CASSLPSGDTDTQYF. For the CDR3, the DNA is TGCGCCAGCAGCTTGCCTAGCGGGGACACAGATACGCAGTATTTT.

The CDR3, as DNA: TGTGCCTGGAGCCCCGCGGGGGCCGGGGCAGATACGCAGTATTTT. Translated: CAWSPAGAGADTQYF. V is TRBV30 and J is TRBJ2-3; perhaps TRBD2 as D (7 bases). Germline CDR1 is GTSNPN and CDR2 is SVGIG (reference sequence). Trimming cost V 3 bases and J 4 bases, with 17 bases left between them. CDR3 length: 15 amino acids. Supplemented by reference TRBV30 and TRBJ2-3, the full variable domain reads SQTIHQWPATLVQPVGSPLSLECTVEGTSNPNLYWYRQAAGRGLQLLFYSVGIGQISSEVPQNLSASRPQDRQFILSSKKLLLSDSGFYLCAWSPAGAGADTQYFGPGTRLTVL.

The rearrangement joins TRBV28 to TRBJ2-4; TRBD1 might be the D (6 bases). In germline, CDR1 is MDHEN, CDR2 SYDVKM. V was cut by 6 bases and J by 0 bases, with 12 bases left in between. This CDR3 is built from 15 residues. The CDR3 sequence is CASRSQGAAKNIQYF. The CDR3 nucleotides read TGTGCCAGCAGATCACAGGGCGCAGCCAAAAACATTCAGTACTTC.

The CDR3 DNA reads as TGTGCCAGCAGCTTAGGGGCTAGCGGGACTAGCACAGATACGCAGTATTTT. It is translated as CASSLGASGTSTDTQYF. J is TRBJ2-3 and V is TRBV11-3; TRBD2 aligns across 9 bases. Germline lookup yields CDR1 SGHNT and CDR2 YENEEA. The V gene end was trimmed by 1 base and the J gene end by 0 bases; junction bases not matched to a gene: 5. The CDR3 is 17 residues long.

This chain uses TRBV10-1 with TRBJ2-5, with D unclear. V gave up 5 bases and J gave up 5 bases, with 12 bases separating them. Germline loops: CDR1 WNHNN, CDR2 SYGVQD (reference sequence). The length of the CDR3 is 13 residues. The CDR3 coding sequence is TGCGCCAGCAGTCGTGGGTTGGGGGAGACCCAGTACTTC. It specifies CASSRGLGETQYF.